This T cell receptor (beta chain) is from a study of T cell repertoires in cytomegalovirus infection. Study-wide background: Matching HLA type and CMV infection were both indicated by public TCR beta signatures.

Concerning this clonotype: The antigen is undetermined.

TCRdb re-analysed the reads in MiXCR, keeping a single row per CDR3 protein. The data hold hundreds of thousands of distinct CDR3 sequences, with 31% observed a single time. Germline V gene data show CDR1 as ENHRY and CDR2 as SYGVKD. This CDR3 has 13 amino acids. Trimming took off 8 bases at V and 3 bases at J, with 14 bases between the two ends. This clonotype originated in a human donor in good health (CMV status not recorded). Some clones in this sample may be carry-over from other donors' samples. The chain employs TRBV10-3 and TRBJ2-7; the D gene is possibly TRBD2 (5 bases). The sequences come from cultured CD8+ T cells from PBMCs, collected from culture after CMV antigen stimulation. The CDR3 nucleotides are TGTGCCATCGGCGGCAGCGGCATCTACGAGCAGTACGTC. This gives the protein CAIGGSGIYEQYV.